This TCR beta chain comes out of a study of identical twins. Study findings and constraints: Invariant T cells like MAIT and iNKT could partly confound the zero-insertion analyses. Insertions were reduced in abundant cord blood beta clonotypes but not in memory repertoires.

TCRdb re-called the 5' RACE reads through MiXCR, storing one row per CDR3 protein. The repertoire holds roughly 700,000 distinct CDR3 sequences, with 8.5% to 9.5% as singletons. V shed 5 bases, J shed 2 bases, and the junction held 14 bases outside the gene matches. The CDR3 is 19 residues long. In regard to this clonotype: Its antigen is unidentified.

These data were likewise used in another study, on yellow fever vaccine responses in identical twins.

The TCR sequence derives from a woman between 18 and 30 years old in good health. This chain links TRBV12-3 or TRBV12-4 with TRBJ2-6; 8 nucleotides align to TRBD1. Sequencing was done on a sample of PBMCs. This CDR3 is CASSVESRTGRTGANVLTF. For the CDR3, the DNA is TGTGCCAGCAGTGTCGAATCCCGGACAGGGAGGACTGGGGCCAACGTCCTGACTTTC.